Below, 28 T cell receptor beta chains from the same sample are listed, as sequenced in a study of cytomegalovirus exposure and HLA in healthy donors. Primers for the PCR totalled 60 Vbeta and 13 Jbeta. Here immunoSEQ multiplex PCR was the method, and the copy in TCRdb shows in-frame clones only, minus some. The sample records under 200,000 clones, more than 65% being singletons. Sequencing was carried out using PBMCs. These receptor sequences come from a man aged 50 or older in good health and CMV-seropositive.

The gene calls are TRBV9 and TRBJ2-1; 9 bases are shared with TRBD1. The V gene end was trimmed by 7 bases and the J gene end by 4 bases; junction bases not matched to a gene: 0. Germline V gives CDR1 SGDLS, CDR2 YYNGEE. This CDR3 comprises 12 residues. The CDR3 reads CASGQGYNEQFF. DNA for the CDR3: TGTGCCAGCGGACAGGGGTACAATGAGCAGTTCTTC.

The chain is built from TRBV11-2 and TRBJ2-5, with 8 nucleotides matching TRBD2. The V segment lost 7 bases and the J segment 1 base; nucleotides outside the gene matches: 5. Germline-derived CDR1 and CDR2 are SGHAT and FQNNGV. This CDR3 has 14 residues. The DNA for the CDR3 is TGTGCCAGCACCCCTGGACTAGCCCAAGAGACCCAGTACTTC. As protein: CASTPGLAQETQYF.

The V call is TRBV7-9, the J call TRBJ1-1; D remains ambiguous. The V end lost 2 bases, the J end lost 10 bases, and 8 bases lay between the germline ends. CDR1 is SEHNR, CDR2 FQNEAQ, per germline (reference sequence). The CDR3 spans 11 residues. CDR3 region: CASSLTEGAFF. The CDR3 coding sequence is TGTGCCAGCAGCTTAACGGAGGGAGCTTTCTTT.

The chain uses TRBV27 and TRBJ2-7, with 8 positions matching TRBD1. This CDR3 contains 13 residues. In germline, CDR1 is MNHEY, CDR2 SMNVEV (reference sequence). V was pared by 6 bases and J by 5 bases, with 6 bases of the junction left unmatched. CDR3 bases: TGTGCCAGCAGATCGGACAGGGCCAACGAGCAGTACTTC. Translation: CASRSDRANEQYF.

The rearrangement links TRBV9 to TRBJ2-7, with D hard to call. Germline V CDR1 and CDR2: SGDLS, YYNGEE. Trimming took off 5 bases at V and 5 bases at J, with 14 bases between the two ends. The CDR3 has 13 amino acids. The CDR3 spells CASSKTGNHEQYF. The CDR3, as DNA: TGTGCCAGCAGTAAAACCGGTAACCACGAGCAGTACTTC.

V and J are TRBV4-2 and TRBJ2-7, with D perhaps matching TRBD1 (6 bases). This CDR3 comprises 17 residues. The germline gives CDR1 LGHNA, CDR2 YNFKEQ. V was cut by 1 base and J by 0 bases, with 16 bases left in between. The CDR3 DNA reads TGTGCCAGCAGCCAAGCAACACCCGGGACATCCTCCTACGAGCAGTACTTC. Residues: CASSQATPGTSSYEQYF.

With regard to this clone: In the same sample, other DNA sequences code for this CDR3. The chain joins TRBV5-1 to TRBJ2-2; D is perhaps TRBD2 (7 bases). This CDR3 is built from 16 residues. V lost 0 bases to trimming and J lost 2 bases, with 11 bases between them. From germline, CDR1 is SGHRS and CDR2 YFSETQ. CDR3: CASSLGGGSNTGELFF. The CDR3 nucleotides are TGCGCCAGCAGCTTGGGGGGGGGCAGCAACACCGGGGAGCTGTTTTTT.

This rearrangement joins TRBV28 to TRBJ1-5, with D hard to call. Per the germline V gene, CDR1 is MDHEN and CDR2 is SYDVKM. The CDR3 spans 15 residues. The V end was cut by 6 bases, the J end by 2 bases, with 14 bases between. The DNA for the CDR3 is TGTGCCAGCAGCCCCAATCGGCAGGGCAATCAGCCCCAGCATTTT. Its translation is CASSPNRQGNQPQHF.

This rearrangement joins TRBV6-6 to TRBJ2-7; a possible D gene is TRBD1 (6 bases). The V gene lost 4 bases and the J gene lost 9 bases, with 25 bases spanning the gap. The germline CDR1 and CDR2 sequences are MNHNY and SVGAGI (reference sequence). The CDR3 is 16 amino acids. CDR3 coding DNA: TGTGCCAGCAGTTCTATCTGGGACACCCTCTCGATCGTGCAGTACTTC. Its protein is CASSSIWDTLSIVQYF.

The chain recombines TRBV6-5 with TRBJ2-7; 10 bases are a match to TRBD2. CDR1 is MNHEY and CDR2 is SVGAGI in the germline V gene. The CDR3 runs to 16 residues. Trimming took 0 bases from V and 7 from J; bases not matched to a gene: 9. CDR3 amino acids: CASSYSATTSGREQYF. The CDR3 bases are TGTGCCAGCAGTTACTCTGCAACGACTAGCGGGCGGGAGCAGTACTTC.

The rearrangement links TRBV5-1 to TRBJ1-2; the match to TRBD1 covers 7 bases. The length of the CDR3 is 14 residues. Germline CDR1 reads SGHRS; CDR2 reads YFSETQ. The V and J ends lost 4 bases and 7 bases, in that order; junction bases with no gene match: 10. The CDR3 bases are TGCGCCAGCAGCCGTGCCGACAGGGTGGCTGGCTACACCTTC. Protein: CASSRADRVAGYTF. The full variable domain, its missing parts supplied by reference TRBV5-1 and TRBJ1-2, is KAGVTQTPRYLIKTRGQQVTLSCSPISGHRSVSWYQQTPGQGLQFLFEYFSETQRNKGNFPGRFSGRQFSNSRSEMNVSTLELGDSALYLCASSRADRVAGYTFGSGTRLTVV.

V gene TRBV7-2 combines with J gene TRBJ1-2, with a tentative D call TRBD1 (6 bases). The CDR3 covers 14 residues. The V gene's germline CDR1 is SGHTA and CDR2 FQGNSA. Trimming took off 5 bases at V and 6 bases at J, with 16 bases between the two ends. Written as DNA, the CDR3 is TGTGCCAGCAGCCTGCCGGGACATTCGGATGGCTACACCTTC. Residues: CASSLPGHSDGYTF.

This chain connects TRBV29-1 to TRBJ2-7; no reliable D call. The CDR3 consists of 12 residues. Deletions cut 4 bases from V and 0 bases from J, with 7 bases between. Per the germline V gene, CDR1 is SQVTM and CDR2 is ANQGSEA. CDR3 bases: TGCAGCGTTGGTTCCAGCTCCTACGAGCAGTACTTC. Its protein is CSVGSSSYEQYF.

This chain uses TRBV29-1 with TRBJ2-1, with 15 positions matching TRBD2. This CDR3 has 15 amino acids. Germline V lookup: CDR1 SQVTM, CDR2 ANQGSEA. V was pared by 2 bases and J by 8 bases, with 4 bases of the junction left unmatched. The CDR3 loop reads CSVERTSGGADEQFF. CDR3 nucleotide sequence: TGCAGCGTTGAAAGGACTAGCGGGGGGGCCGATGAGCAGTTCTTC.

The chain recombines TRBV30 with TRBJ2-7, with 8 bases identical to TRBD1. Germline trimming cut 5 bases from V and 2 bases from J; bases unmatched to any gene: 5. The CDR3 is 13 amino acids. Germline V CDR1 and CDR2: GTSNPN, SVGIG (reference sequence). The CDR3: CAWAQGGAYEQYF. CDR3 bases: TGTGCCTGGGCACAGGGGGGAGCCTACGAGCAGTACTTC.

The count of this clone is one. The chain uses TRBV28 and TRBJ1-3; D gene unclear. Trimming took 1 base from V and 0 from J, leaving 13 bases between them. Germline V gene data show CDR1 as MDHEN and CDR2 as SYDVKM. The CDR3 is 17 amino acids. The CDR3 sequence is CASSLSLPARSGNTIYF. The CDR3 DNA is TGTGCCAGCAGTTTATCCCTTCCAGCGCGCTCTGGAAACACCATATATTTT.

The chain couples TRBV29-1 to TRBJ2-7; 7 nucleotides align to TRBD1. Germline V CDR1 and CDR2: SQVTM, ANQGSEA. The CDR3 length is 14 residues. Germline trimming cut 6 bases from V and 1 base from J; bases unmatched to any gene: 9. CDR3 amino acids: CSVGTVGMSYEQYF. DNA for the CDR3: TGCAGCGTGGGGACAGTCGGGATGTCCTACGAGCAGTACTTC.

The CDR3 region has the DNA TGTGCCAGTATGGGACTTCCTTCCTACGAGCAGTACTTC. Translated, it gives CASMGLPSYEQYF. The rearrangement uses TRBV19 and TRBJ2-7; perhaps TRBD2 as D (6 bases). This CDR3 spans 13 amino acids. Deletions cut 7 bases from V and 1 base from J, with 11 bases between. Per germline, CDR1 LNHDA and CDR2 SQIVND (reference sequence).

The chain employs TRBV27 and TRBJ1-5, with no clear D. Germline-derived CDR1 and CDR2 are MNHEY and SMNVEV (reference sequence). There are 14 residues in the CDR3. Trimming removed 6 bases from V and 2 bases from J, with 11 bases in between. The DNA for the CDR3 is TGTGCCAGCAGCTTTCGGGGAGGCAATCAGCCCCAGCATTTT. Protein product: CASSFRGGNQPQHF.

The gene calls are TRBV11-2 and TRBJ1-1; D ambiguous. V lost 3 bases, J lost 0 bases, and 11 bases lay in between. The CDR3 sequence is 15 residues long. Germline V CDR1 and CDR2: SGHAT, FQNNGV. The CDR3 loop is CASSLRTVLNTEAFF. The CDR3, as DNA: TGTGCCAGCAGCTTGAGGACTGTCCTGAACACTGAAGCTTTCTTT.

CDR3 sequence: CASSAGQGSTSNQPQHF. CDR3 sequence (DNA): TGTGCCAGCAGCGCGGGACAGGGGAGTACGAGCAATCAGCCCCAGCATTTT. The chain carries TRBV9 and TRBJ1-5, with 10 bases fitting TRBD1. This CDR3 comprises 17 residues. CDR1 and CDR2 from the germline V gene are SGDLS and YYNGEE. Trimming at V came to 3 bases and at J to 1 base, leaving 7 bases not matched to a gene.

V gene TRBV29-1 combines with J gene TRBJ2-7; 10 positions agree with TRBD2. The CDR3 extends over 12 amino acids. J lost 5 bases, V lost 7 bases, and 5 bases had no gene match. Germline CDR1 reads SQVTM; CDR2 reads ANQGSEA. The DNA of the CDR3 is TGCAGCGCTCGGACTAGCGGAAACGAGCAGTACTTC. Encoded protein: CSARTSGNEQYF.

The gene calls are TRBV10-2 and TRBJ2-1; TRBD1 aligns across 9 bases. Germline lookup yields CDR1 WSHSY and CDR2 SAAADI. V gave up 4 bases and J gave up 1 base; unmatched junction bases: 2. The CDR3 runs 15 residues. The CDR3 spells CASSGQGGSYNEQFF. The CDR3 DNA follows: TGCGCCAGCAGTGGACAGGGGGGGTCCTACAATGAGCAGTTCTTC.

This chain uses TRBV6-1 with TRBJ1-3, with 7 bases fitting TRBD1. Per the germline V gene, CDR1 is MNHNS and CDR2 is SASEGT. CDR3 size: 15 residues. J was trimmed by 3 bases and V by 4 bases; bases with no gene match: 6. As DNA, the CDR3 is TGTGCCAGCAGTGGATGGGACAGCCTTGGAAACACCATATATTTT. Its protein product is CASSGWDSLGNTIYF.

V gene TRBV5-1 combines with J gene TRBJ2-5, with 12 bases fitting TRBD2. Germline V lookup: CDR1 SGHRS, CDR2 YFSETQ. This CDR3 region has 16 residues. Trimming removed 4 bases from V and 5 bases from J; junction bases left unmatched: 9. Here the CDR3 reads CASSVWRTSGVETQYF. CDR3 nucleotides: TGCGCCAGCAGCGTTTGGCGGACTAGCGGGGTGGAGACCCAGTACTTC.

V and J are TRBV7-3 and TRBJ2-3, with D hard to call. CDR1 SGHTA and CDR2 FQGTGA come from the germline V gene. Trimming took off 4 bases at V and 0 bases at J, with 5 bases between the two ends. The CDR3 sequence is 13 residues long. The chain's CDR3 is CASSSPSTDTQYF. The CDR3 DNA reads TGTGCCAGCAGCTCTCCTAGCACAGATACGCAGTATTTT.

This rearrangement joins TRBV9 to TRBJ1-3; D is ambiguous. V lost 2 bases, J lost 0 bases, and 6 bases lay in between. The CDR3 runs to 14 residues. From germline, CDR1 is SGDLS and CDR2 YYNGEE. The CDR3 nucleotides read TGTGCCAGCAGCGTGGGCAACTCTGGAAACACCATATATTTT. Encoded protein: CASSVGNSGNTIYF.

V and J are TRBV5-1 and TRBJ2-7, with 8 bases identical to TRBD2. CDR3 length equals 16 residues. The V segment lost 3 bases and the J segment 0 bases; nucleotides outside the gene matches: 8. Germline V CDR1 and CDR2: SGHRS, YFSETQ. The CDR3 DNA reads TGCGCCAGCAGCTACACTTCGGGGGGGGGCTCCTACGAGCAGTACTTC. Amino acids: CASSYTSGGGSYEQYF.